A single sample gave rise to the 22 T cell receptor beta chains below, sequenced in a study of T cell repertoires in cytomegalovirus infection. Antigen specificity for these receptors is unknown. Via MiXCR, TCRdb re-called the reads, giving one row per CDR3 protein. The table has hundreds of thousands of distinct CDR3 sequences, roughly 31% seen once; the top ten hold 10% to 15%. The sample in question was cultured CD8+ T cells from PBMCs, obtained from culture after CMV antigen stimulation. Every receptor here comes from a human donor in good health (CMV status not recorded). Some clones in this sample may be carry-over from other donors' samples.

This sequence joins TRBV6-1 and TRBJ2-2, with 8 bases aligning to TRBD2. The trim removed 6 bases at V and 1 base at J, leaving 4 bases unmatched. Germline lookup yields CDR1 MNHNS and CDR2 SASEGT. The CDR3 extends over 15 amino acids. The CDR3 spells CASSFLAGNTGELFF. For the CDR3, the DNA is TGTGCCAGCAGCTTTCTAGCGGGGAACACCGGGGAGCTGTTTTTT.

This clonotype has a handful of counts. The chain links TRBV5-8 to TRBJ2-7; TRBD1 agrees at 7 bases. Looked up from germline, CDR1 is SGHTS and CDR2 is YDEGEE. V lost 3 bases to trimming and J lost 4 bases; unmatched junction nucleotides: 13. The CDR3 length is 16 residues. CDR3 nucleotides: TGTGCCAGCAGCTCTAAGGGGGCTTGGGGCTTTTACGAGCAGTACGTC. Translating it yields CASSSKGAWGFYEQYV.

This clonotype was picked up many times. This chain connects TRBV7-8 to TRBJ2-7; TRBD2 matches at 10 bases. This CDR3 region has 15 residues. The V segment lost 5 bases and the J segment 7 bases; nucleotides outside the gene matches: 11. Germline values: CDR1 SGHVS, CDR2 FQNEAQ. The CDR3 loop reads CASSLRAGGPQEQYF. In DNA, the CDR3 is TGTGCCAGCAGCCTCAGAGCGGGGGGGCCTCAAGAGCAGTACTTC.

This chain uses TRBV6-1 with TRBJ2-7; 7 bases are a match to TRBD1. V shed 5 bases, J shed 5 bases, and the junction held 12 bases outside the gene matches. The CDR3 is 15 residues long. CDR1 is MNHNS and CDR2 is SASEGT in the germline V gene. CDR3 DNA: TGTGCCAGCAGTCCCTCGACAGGGCGCGAGGACGAGCAGTACTTC. Its protein product is CASSPSTGREDEQYF.

This chain uses TRBV7-8 with TRBJ2-7; 8 bases align to TRBD1. The CDR3 runs to 14 residues. Looked up from germline, CDR1 is SGHVS and CDR2 is FQNEAQ. V was clipped by 6 bases and J by 6 bases; unmatched bases: 10. The CDR3 loop is CASRSRTGSGEQYF. In nucleotides, the CDR3 is TGTGCCAGCAGGTCCCGGACAGGGTCGGGCGAGCAGTACTTC. Full variable domain (rest looked up from reference TRBV7-8 and TRBJ2-7): GAGVSQSPRYKVAKRGQDVALRCDPISGHVSLFWYQQALGQGPEFLTYFQNEAQLDKSGLPSDRFFAERPEGSVSTLKIQRTQQEDSAVYLCASRSRTGSGEQYFGPGTRLTVT.

This clonotype was picked up many times. This chain links TRBV7-2 with TRBJ1-1; no definite D call. The V end lost 2 bases, the J end lost 5 bases, and 6 bases lay between the germline ends. The CDR3 has 12 amino acids. Germline-derived CDR1 and CDR2 are SGHTA and FQGNSA. The chain's CDR3 is CASSLIGTEAFF. CDR3 bases: TGTGCCAGCAGCTTAATTGGAACTGAAGCTTTCTTT.

This clonotype was found many times. This chain's CDR3 is CASSLSLGNQPQHF. The CDR3 region has the DNA TGTGCCAGCAGCTTATCCTTGGGGAATCAGCCCCAGCATTTT. This chain joins TRBV7-2 and TRBJ1-5; unclear D gene. The CDR3 is 14 residues long. The V end lost 2 bases, the J end lost 4 bases, and 9 bases lay between the germline ends. Germline V gene data show CDR1 as SGHTA and CDR2 as FQGNSA. The full variable domain, its missing parts supplied by reference TRBV7-2 and TRBJ1-5, is GAGVSQSPSNKVTEKGKDVELRCDPISGHTALYWYRQSLGQGLEFLIYFQGNSAPDKSGLPSDRFSAERTGGSVSTLTIQRTQQEDSAVYLCASSLSLGNQPQHFGDGTRLSIL.

This clonotype was counted a few times. The chain joins TRBV19 to TRBJ1-1; the match to TRBD1 covers 11 bases. The germline V gene encodes CDR1 LNHDA and CDR2 SQIVND (reference sequence). V lost 3 bases, J lost 3 bases, and 0 bases stayed unmatched. The CDR3 has 14 residues. The CDR3 sequence: CASSMGQGDTEAFF. In DNA form, the CDR3 reads TGTGCCAGTAGTATGGGACAGGGGGACACTGAAGCTTTCTTT.

There are many counts of this clonotype. The gene calls are TRBV7-2 and TRBJ1-1, with TRBD1 identical over 8 bases. The CDR3 runs to 17 residues. Germline CDR1 is SGHTA and CDR2 is FQGNSA. The V segment lost 3 bases and the J segment 1 base; nucleotides outside the gene matches: 10. The CDR3 sequence is CASSLSEVTGANTEAFF. CDR3 in DNA: TGTGCCAGCAGCTTGTCGGAGGTGACAGGGGCGAACACTGAAGCTTTCTTT.

In this sample, this clonotype turned up a few times. This chain connects TRBV7-9 to TRBJ1-5, with 8 bases aligning to TRBD1. The CDR3 has 15 amino acids. Germline lookup yields CDR1 SEHNR and CDR2 FQNEAQ (reference sequence). Germline trimming cut 5 bases from V and 6 bases from J; bases unmatched to any gene: 9. Here the CDR3 reads CASSQGTGPSQPQHF. The CDR3 nucleotides are TGTGCCAGCAGCCAGGGGACAGGCCCCAGTCAGCCCCAGCATTTT.

Only a few counts were recorded for this clonotype. V is TRBV14 and J is TRBJ2-5, with unresolved D. The CDR3 is 17 residues long. V shed 5 bases and J shed 4 bases, with 23 bases lying between them. Germline V gene data show CDR1 as SGHDN and CDR2 as FVKESK. The CDR3 protein is CASSEKSQDHLSETQYF. In nucleotides, the CDR3 is TGTGCCAGCAGCGAAAAAAGCCAGGACCATCTCTCAGAGACCCAGTACTTC.

This clonotype was seen only a few times. This chain links TRBV7-2 with TRBJ1-5; D might be TRBD1 (5 bases). CDR1 and CDR2 (germline): SGHTA, FQGNSA. The CDR3 extends over 16 amino acids. Trimming pared 1 base from V and 4 bases from J, leaving 14 bases between. CDR3 sequence: CASSLGYRINNQPQHF. The DNA for the CDR3 is TGTGCCAGCAGCTTAGGGTACAGGATAAATAATCAGCCCCAGCATTTT.

The rearrangement joins TRBV6-2 or TRBV6-3 to TRBJ2-1; 11 bases line up with TRBD2. J was trimmed by 0 bases and V by 7 bases; bases with no gene match: 17. The CDR3 extends over 20 amino acids. Germline V CDR1 and CDR2: MNHEY, SVGEGT. The CDR3 region has the DNA TGTGCCAGCAACAAAGCCCCGGGGCTAGCGGGGGGCTACTCCTACAATGAGCAGTTCTTC. Translated: CASNKAPGLAGGYSYNEQFF.

This clonotype has ten or more counts. A much larger clone differs by one base, so this may be a read error. This chain links TRBV6-1 with TRBJ1-1; no reliable D call. Looked up from germline, CDR1 is MNHNS and CDR2 is SASEGT. The V gene lost 7 bases and the J gene lost 0 bases, with 3 bases spanning the gap. The CDR3 totals 11 residues. The CDR3 sequence: CASILNTEAFF. CDR3 nucleotide sequence: TGTGCCAGCATTTTGAACACTGAAGCTTTCTTT.

Written as DNA, the CDR3 is TGTGCCACCAGTGATTTAGCGGGAACCGGGGAGCTGTTTTTT. Its protein product is CATSDLAGTGELFF. The rearrangement joins TRBV24-1 to TRBJ2-2, with TRBD2 matching over 7 bases. Germline CDR1 and CDR2: KGHDR and SFDVKD. The ends lost 1 base at V and 5 bases at J; junction bases unmatched: 0. The CDR3 extends over 14 amino acids.

There are a few counts of this clonotype. V and J are TRBV20-1 and TRBJ1-2; weak D call: TRBD1 (5 bases). The V and J ends lost 0 bases and 9 bases respectively, with 17 bases between them. The CDR3 totals 14 residues. CDR1 DFQATT and CDR2 SNEGSKA come from the germline V gene (reference sequence). CDR3 sequence (DNA): TGCAGTGCTAGAGATGATCTGGCAGGGCTGAGCTACACCTTC. This codes for CSARDDLAGLSYTF.

This clonotype appeared a few times. V and J are TRBV7-6 and TRBJ2-1, with D hard to call. This CDR3 is 16 amino acids long. Germline V lookup: CDR1 SGHVS, CDR2 FNYEAQ. Trimming removed 4 bases from V and 8 bases from J, with 21 bases in between. CDR3: CASSSSPAGRPDEQFF. CDR3 coding DNA: TGTGCCAGCAGCTCCAGCCCGGCCGGACGACCTGATGAGCAGTTCTTC.

In the case of this clonotype: At one end the junction does not follow the germline gene, possibly because of a read error. V and J are TRBV10-3 and TRBJ1-3, with 8 bases aligning to TRBD1. CDR1 and CDR2 (germline): ENHRY, SYGVKD. The CDR3 length is 19 residues. The CDR3 loop reads CVINGLPGSDREAGNTIYF. Here the CDR3 DNA reads TGTGTCATCAATGGGCTCCCAGGATCGGACAGGGAGGCTGGAAACACCATATATTTT.

This clonotype has a count of ten or more. The J gene is TRBJ2-7, the V gene TRBV11-2; TRBD1 matches at 11 bases. There are 15 residues in the CDR3. Germline-derived CDR1 and CDR2 are SGHAT and FQNNGV. V trimming: 3 bases; J trimming: 0 bases; junction bases outside the gene matches: 1. CDR3: CASSFGTGGSYEQYV. CDR3 nucleotides: TGTGCCAGCAGCTTTGGGACAGGGGGCTCCTACGAGCAGTACGTC.

The chain employs TRBV6-5 and TRBJ1-3; 7 bases map to TRBD1. With 0 bases clipped from V and 3 bases from J, the junction kept 2 bases outside the gene matches. There are 15 residues in the CDR3. Germline V CDR1 and CDR2: MNHEY, SVGAGI. The CDR3 nucleotides read TGTGCCAGCAGTTACTCAGGGGGCTTTGGAAACACCATATATTTT. This codes for CASSYSGGFGNTIYF.

The table lists this clonotype with a few counts. This chain links TRBV25-1 with TRBJ1-6; D remains unclear. In germline, CDR1 is MGHDK, CDR2 SYGVNS. V gave up 8 bases and J gave up 14 bases, with 13 bases separating them. The CDR3 extends over 11 amino acids. The CDR3 here is CASSESVTLHF. CDR3 nucleotide sequence: TGTGCCAGCTCGGAATCGGTGACCCTCCACTTT.

A few counts support this clonotype. The gene calls are TRBV2 and TRBJ1-2; D remains ambiguous. V lost 6 bases and J 4 bases, leaving 21 bases between the germline ends. The germline V gene encodes CDR1 SNHLY and CDR2 FYNNEI. The CDR3 totals 16 residues. This CDR3 is CASRVLPPEGGYGYTF. The DNA for the CDR3 is TGTGCCAGCAGGGTACTACCTCCCGAGGGTGGCTATGGCTACACCTTC.